A selection of T cell receptor beta chains follows, all from one sample in a study of identical twins. TCRdb analysed the 5' RACE reads with MiXCR anew, one entry per CDR3 protein. This table has about 530,000 distinct CDR3 sequences, approximately 20% appearing once. These same data were also listed under a study on yellow fever vaccine responses in identical twins.

The sequenced material came from CD4+ T cells sorted from blood. These receptors all stem from a woman aged 18-35 years in good health. CDR3s include the opening cysteine and the closing phenylalanine or tryptophan. D genes are given only for firm matches. Clone size is shown for a subset of rows, as once, few, many or a class of expanded clone.

abundance,v_gene,d_gene,j_gene,CDR3nt,CDR3aa
.,TRBV12-3/TRBV12-4,TRBD2,TRBJ2-3,TGTGCCAGCGGGCTACCTAGCGGTCAAAGATTAGATACGCAGTATTTT,CASGLPSGQRLDTQYF
.,TRBV25-1,TRBD2,TRBJ2-1,TGTGCCAGCAGTGATTCAAGCGGGAGACCCTACAATGAGCAGTTCTTC,CASSDSSGRPYNEQFF
.,TRBV12-3/TRBV12-4,.,TRBJ1-1,TGTGCCAGCAGTTTGGGGGAGAGTAACACTGAAGCTTTCTTT,CASSLGESNTEAFF
.,TRBV5-1,TRBD2,TRBJ2-3,TGCGCCAGCAGCTTAAGCAGCGGGGGGGTAGAAGATACGCAGTATTTT,CASSLSSGGVEDTQYF
few,TRBV7-9,TRBD1,TRBJ2-7,TGTGCCAGCAGCTCTTTTAAAGGACAGGATTACTACGAGCAGTACTTC,CASSSFKGQDYYEQYF
few,TRBV10-3,TRBD2,TRBJ2-7,TGTGCCATCAGTGAGTTGTCTAGCGGGTCCCACGAGCAGTACTTC,CAISELSSGSHEQYF
.,TRBV28,.,TRBJ1-5,TGTGCCAGCAGTCCCTCGCCCCCCCAGCCCCAGCATTTT,CASSPSPPQPQHF
few,TRBV28,TRBD1,TRBJ2-7,TGTGCCAGCAGTCAGACAGGGTTGGACGAGCAGTACTTC,CASSQTGLDEQYF
.,TRBV20-1,TRBD2,TRBJ2-7,TGCAGTGCTAGACTAGCGGGAGTCTCGGGGCAGTACTTC,CSARLAGVSGQYF
few,TRBV4-2,.,TRBJ2-1,TGTGCCAGCAGCCAAGATCTTGCCCTTGCCGGCGCGATCTCCTACAATGAGCAGTTCTTC,CASSQDLALAGAISYNEQFF
.,TRBV15,.,TRBJ1-3,TGTGCCACCAGCTCTCCGCACCCTGGAAACACCATATATTTT,CATSSPHPGNTIYF
.,TRBV19,.,TRBJ2-6,TGTGCCAGTAGTATCGGAGGGGTTAGTTCTGGGGCCAACGTCCTGACTTTC,CASSIGGVSSGANVLTF